A selection of T cell receptor beta chains follows, all from one sample in a study of blood T cells in healthy people across ages. From the 5' RACE reads, TCRdb called clonotypes with MiXCR, one entry per CDR3 protein. The table has 1.5 million to 1.8 million distinct CDR3 sequences, less than 45% seen once; the top ten hold around 4%. The material sequenced was blood. These receptors were obtained from a woman under 30 in good health. Both conserved end residues are part of each CDR3. The D gene is left open where the match is weak. A clone size is listed for some rows: how often the clone was seen (once, few, many), or a class if it is expanded.

V gene	J gene	D gene	CDR3 length	clone size	CDR3 protein	CDR3 DNA
TRBV20-1	TRBJ1-2	NA	12	few	CSARRGGEGYTF	TGCAGTGCTAGAAGGGGAGGTGAGGGCTACACCTTC
TRBV20-1	TRBJ2-7	TRBD2	14	NA	CSANLAGGYNEQYF	TGCAGTGCTAACCTAGCGGGAGGTTACAATGAGCAGTACTTC
TRBV6-5	TRBJ2-1	TRBD2	15	few	CASSYSGGALNEQFF	TGTGCCAGCAGTTATAGCGGGGGGGCCCTCAATGAGCAGTTCTTC
TRBV20-1	TRBJ2-2	NA	15	NA	CSAPRLGANTGELFF	TGCAGTGCTCCACGACTTGGCGCGAACACCGGGGAGCTGTTTTTT
TRBV27	TRBJ2-7	TRBD2	14	many	CASSYTSGGYEQYF	TGTGCCAGCAGTTATACTAGCGGAGGCTACGAGCAGTACTTC
TRBV20-1	TRBJ2-3	TRBD2	14	NA	CSAPLMGLAREQYF	TGCAGTGCTCCATTGATGGGACTAGCGAGGGAGCAGTATTTT
TRBV10-3	TRBJ1-2	NA	14	NA	CAISEEDPNYGYTF	TGTGCCATCAGTGAGGAGGATCCTAACTATGGCTACACCTTC
TRBV4-3	TRBJ1-2	NA	15	NA	CASSQDTTSLYGYTF	TGCGCCAGCAGCCAAGATACAACCAGCCTCTATGGCTACACCTTC
TRBV19	TRBJ2-1	NA	13	NA	CASSISWVNEQFF	TGTGCCAGTAGTATAAGTTGGGTTAATGAGCAGTTCTTC
TRBV9	TRBJ2-3	NA	16	few	CASSVLGTIHTDTQYF	TGTGCCAGCAGCGTATTGGGCACAATCCACACAGATACGCAGTATTTT
TRBV11-2	TRBJ1-1	NA	15	NA	CASSTTGGWGTEAFF	TGTGCCAGCAGCACCACCGGGGGCTGGGGAACTGAAGCTTTCTTT
TRBV6-2/TRBV6-3	TRBJ1-2	NA	17	NA	CARLIRQGHPDDYGYTF	TGTGCCAGATTGATACGTCAGGGCCACCCGGATGACTATGGCTACACCTTC
TRBV2	TRBJ1-5	TRBD1	13	many	CASSEQGAQPQHF	TGTGCCAGCAGTGAACAGGGGGCTCAGCCCCAGCATTTT
TRBV5-1	TRBJ1-1	TRBD1	14	few	CASSSGQGYTEAFF	TGCGCCAGCAGCTCCGGACAGGGCTACACTGAAGCTTTCTTT
TRBV12-3/TRBV12-4	TRBJ1-2	TRBD1	12	NA	CASSVTGNGYTF	TGTGCCAGCAGCGTGACAGGGAATGGCTACACCTTC
TRBV20-1	TRBJ2-1	TRBD2	16	NA	CSATRMAGGPLNEQFF	TGCAGTGCTACCAGGATGGCGGGAGGGCCGCTCAATGAGCAGTTCTTC
TRBV28	TRBJ1-2	NA	15	NA	CASSFGHRRGCGYTF	TGTGCCAGCAGTTTCGGCCATCGCAGGGGCTGTGGCTACACCTTC
TRBV5-1	TRBJ2-1	NA	15	NA	CASSLLGSGNNEQFF	TGCGCCAGCAGCTTGTTGGGTAGCGGCAACAATGAGCAGTTCTTC
TRBV20-1	TRBJ2-1	NA	15	NA	CSARDPGQGANEQFF	TGCAGTGCTAGAGATCCCGGGCAGGGTGCCAATGAGCAGTTCTTC
TRBV18	TRBJ1-1	NA	12	NA	CASDEQGTEAFF	TGTGCCAGCGACGAACAGGGCACTGAAGCTTTCTTT
TRBV20-1	TRBJ2-5	TRBD2	13	few	CSAVTWGGATQYF	TGCAGTGCTGTTACATGGGGGGGAGCGACCCAGTACTTC
TRBV9	TRBJ1-1	NA	13	NA	CAGSPRGDTEAFF	TGTGCCGGCAGCCCCCGGGGGGACACTGAAGCTTTCTTT
TRBV15	TRBJ2-7	NA	16	few	CATSTRLARPFSEQYF	TGTGCCACCAGCACCCGACTGGCCAGACCTTTTTCCGAGCAGTACTTC
TRBV29-1	TRBJ1-1	NA	13	NA	CSVEGPANTEAFF	TGCAGCGTTGAAGGTCCAGCTAACACTGAAGCTTTCTTT
TRBV7-2	TRBJ1-6	NA	11	NA	CASSTDSPLHF	TGTGCCAGCAGCACCGATTCACCCCTCCACTTT
TRBV6-2/TRBV6-3	TRBJ2-5	NA	15	NA	CASGPRGSAKETQYF	TGTGCCAGCGGGCCCCGGGGGTCAGCGAAAGAGACCCAGTACTTC
TRBV6-6	TRBJ2-2	NA	15	NA	CASSYSKGDTGELFF	TGTGCCAGCAGTTACTCGAAGGGGGACACCGGGGAGCTGTTTTTT
TRBV4-3	TRBJ2-2	NA	15	NA	CASSRFSGNTGELFF	TGCGCCAGCAGCCGATTCTCCGGTAACACCGGGGAGCTGTTTTTT
TRBV7-2	TRBJ2-1	NA	13	NA	CASSFPGRNEQFF	TGTGCCAGCAGCTTCCCGGGGAGGAATGAGCAGTTCTTC